One sample yielded the 14 T cell receptor beta chains listed below, sequenced in a study of T cell responses to AZD1222 COVID-19 vaccine. Sequencing was performed with immunoSEQ multiplex PCR; in TCRdb, only in-frame clones are kept and a portion is missing. The sample includes 84,000 or so clones, roughly 89% seen only once; the top ten take approximately 5.2%. The sequencing used peripheral blood, collected on day 0 of MenACWY control vaccination. The receptor source for this set is an adult in good health.

V is TRBV4-1 and J is TRBJ1-2; the D is unclear. V shed 0 bases and J shed 5 bases, with 7 bases lying between them. CDR1 and CDR2 (germline): MGHRA, YSYEKL. The CDR3 loop spans 13 amino acids. The CDR3 DNA is TGCGCCAGCAGCCAAGAGGCGGGGTATGGCTACACCTTC. This translates into CASSQEAGYGYTF.

This clone has just one count. The rearrangement joins TRBV2 to TRBJ2-1; 12 positions agree with TRBD2. CDR3 length equals 15 residues. The junction had 8 bases not matched to a gene; V was cut back by 8 bases and J by 6 bases. The germline V gene encodes CDR1 SNHLY and CDR2 FYNNEI. Written as DNA, the CDR3 is TGTGCCAGCGGCCCACAGGGACTAGCGGGCAATGAGCAGTTCTTC. As protein: CASGPQGLAGNEQFF.

The V gene is TRBV19, the J gene TRBJ2-3; weak D call: TRBD1 (6 bases). The V end lost 4 bases, the J end lost 4 bases, and 15 bases lay between the germline ends. The CDR3 extends over 15 amino acids. Germline V gene sequence: CDR1 LNHDA, CDR2 SQIVND (reference sequence). In nucleotides, the CDR3 is TGTGCCAGTAGTACCAACAGGGTCCTCCCAGATACGCAGTATTTT. Protein product: CASSTNRVLPDTQYF.

J is TRBJ1-5 and V is TRBV28; a possible D gene is TRBD1 (5 bases). The V gene lost 4 bases and the J gene lost 6 bases, with 16 bases spanning the gap. Per the germline V gene, CDR1 is MDHEN and CDR2 is SYDVKM. The CDR3 consists of 15 residues. The CDR3 protein is CASSSRTPISQPQHF. CDR3 nucleotide sequence: TGTGCCAGCAGTTCCCGGACACCCATAAGTCAGCCCCAGCATTTT.

This clone has a single count. The V call is TRBV5-4, the J call TRBJ2-7; D uncertain. Germline assignment: CDR1 SGHNT and CDR2 YYREEE (reference sequence). The ends were cut back, 1 base at V and 3 bases at J, with 14 bases in the middle. This CDR3 is 15 amino acids long. CDR3 in amino acids: CASSLRLNSLYEQYF. The CDR3 DNA reads as TGTGCCAGCAGCTTGAGATTGAACAGTCTCTACGAGCAGTACTTC.

J is TRBJ2-2 and V is TRBV28, with TRBD2 matching 9 bases. The CDR3 has 14 residues. Germline CDR1 MDHEN, CDR2 SYDVKM. The V gene end was trimmed by 7 bases and the J gene end by 6 bases; junction bases not matched to a gene: 6. CDR3 residues: CASILSGSPGELFF. Here the CDR3 DNA reads TGTGCCAGCATTCTTAGCGGGAGCCCCGGGGAGCTGTTTTTT.

The rearrangement joins TRBV19 to TRBJ2-5; D unclear. CDR1 LNHDA and CDR2 SQIVND come from the germline V gene (reference sequence). The ends were cut back, 3 bases at V and 5 bases at J, with 7 bases in the middle. There are 12 residues in the CDR3. For the CDR3, the DNA is TGTGCCAGTAGTATCCTAGGGGAGACCCAGTACTTC. Translating it yields CASSILGETQYF.

The chain carries TRBV6-2 or TRBV6-3 and TRBJ1-1; 10 bases are a match to TRBD1. After removal of 6 bases from V and 9 bases from J, the junction contained 7 bases not matched to a gene. Germline values: CDR1 MNHEY, CDR2 SVGEGT. The CDR3 consists of 13 residues. In nucleotides, the CDR3 is TGTGCCAGCAGCCCGACAGGGGGCTTGAAAGCTTTCTTT. This gives the protein CASSPTGGLKAFF.

The chain has TRBV19 and TRBJ1-2; D is unresolved. The CDR3 has 16 amino acids. V was pared by 2 bases and J by 8 bases, with 21 bases between. The V gene's germline CDR1 is LNHDA and CDR2 SQIVND (reference sequence). CDR3 nucleotide sequence: TGTGCCAGTAGTATATTTTGGGAGTCCGGGCTATGGGGCTACACCTTC. It codes for CASSIFWESGLWGYTF.

V is TRBV15 and J is TRBJ2-3; D not certain. The V gene's germline CDR1 is LNHNV and CDR2 YYDKDF (reference sequence). Trimming took off 8 bases at V and 2 bases at J, with 14 bases between the two ends. The CDR3 runs 14 residues. The CDR3 DNA reads TGTGCCACCTCGGGTAGGCCTCTCACAGATACGCAGTATTTT. Its protein is CATSGRPLTDTQYF.

This chain links TRBV11-3 with TRBJ2-7, with 9 bases lining up with TRBD1. The CDR3 spans 15 residues. Germline assignment: CDR1 SGHNT and CDR2 YENEEA. V shed 1 base and J 0 bases; nucleotides not matched to a gene: 1. CDR3 region: CASSLGQGDSYEQYF. CDR3 DNA: TGTGCCAGCAGCTTAGGACAGGGGGACTCCTACGAGCAGTACTTC.

This sequence joins TRBV3-1 (or the pseudogene TRBV3-2) and TRBJ2-5, with TRBD1 as a possible D gene (5 bases). Germline-derived CDR1 and CDR2 are LGHDT and YNNKEL (reference sequence). The CDR3 loop spans 15 amino acids. Deletions cut 0 bases from V and 6 bases from J, with 14 bases between. CDR3 region: CASSQDLQGVQTQYF. The DNA of the CDR3 is TGTGCCAGCAGCCAAGATCTGCAGGGTGTACAGACCCAGTACTTC.

CDR3: CASSEAGWKETQYF. As DNA, the CDR3 is TGTGCCAGCAGTGAAGCTGGCTGGAAAGAGACCCAGTACTTC. The V and J genes are TRBV6-1 and TRBJ2-5, with no clear D. Germline V gives CDR1 MNHNS, CDR2 SASEGT. Between the trimmed V and J ends, which lost 0 bases and 3 bases, there was a span of 8 bases. The CDR3 extends over 14 amino acids.

The genes are TRBV19 and TRBJ1-2, with no clear D. Deletions cut 6 bases from V and 6 bases from J, with 17 bases between. There are 14 residues in the CDR3. The germline CDR1 and CDR2 sequences are LNHDA and SQIVND (reference sequence). CDR3 region: CASSEDGERDGYTF. CDR3 nucleotide sequence: TGTGCCAGTAGCGAGGACGGGGAAAGAGATGGCTACACCTTC.